Sequencing of this T cell receptor (beta chain) was carried out in a study of human T cells and chemical hapten exposure. Whole-study results and caveats: Sensitizing to DPC left TCRs with a frequency above 1 in 1000 unaltered.

The length of the CDR3 is 18 residues. Germline V CDR1 and CDR2: DFQATT, SNEGSKA (reference sequence). After removal of 0 bases from V and 0 bases from J, the junction contained 5 bases not matched to a gene. Each CDR3 protein gets one entry after TCRdb re-called the RACE reads with MiXCR. This table holds a few hundred thousand distinct CDR3 sequences, about 6% found once. Worth noting for this clonotype: Its antigen is currently unknown.

Time point meaning: patch test 2, 6 weeks after DPC sensitization. The treatment denotes: therapeutic diphenylcyclopropenone sensitization with weekly scalp DPC. This sequence was found in a woman aged 18 to 35 with alopecia areata. Some clones in this sample may be carry-over from other donors' samples. Material: whole blood, obtained in connection with sensitization to the hapten diphenylcyclopropenone (DPC). The V and J genes are TRBV20-1 and TRBJ1-6, with 10 bases lining up with TRBD1. CDR3 in amino acids: CSARDPRDRGSYNSPLHF. The DNA for the CDR3 is TGCAGTGCTAGAGATCCCCGGGACAGGGGCTCCTATAATTCACCCCTCCACTTT.